This TCR beta chain was identified in a study of blood T cells in healthy people across ages. Study-level points and caveats: The study lacked donor CMV status, which possibly confounded expanded clonotype changes.

This clonotype was recorded a few times. Its specificity is unknown. Germline CDR1 SEHNR, CDR2 FQNEAQ (reference sequence). The CDR3 covers 18 residues. With 0 bases clipped from V and 7 bases from J, the junction kept 11 bases outside the gene matches. Researchers isolated at least 6.5 million PBMCs per sample. A second about 6 to 12 cycle PCR used barcoded and J-beta primers. Tags on each cDNA molecule came from a template-switch adaptor with 12 random nucleotides. TCRdb reanalysed the 5' RACE reads using MiXCR and keeps one entry per CDR3 protein. Of 1.8 million or so distinct CDR3 sequences listed, 30% to 40% are singletons.

The V call is TRBV7-9, the J call TRBJ2-1; TRBD2 matches at 11 bases. This TCR derives from a human donor in good health. Sequenced material: blood. Here the CDR3 DNA reads TGTGCCAGCAGCTTAGCGCTCATTAGCGGGGGGGCCAAGAATGAGCAGTTCTTC. Protein sequence: CASSLALISGGAKNEQFF.